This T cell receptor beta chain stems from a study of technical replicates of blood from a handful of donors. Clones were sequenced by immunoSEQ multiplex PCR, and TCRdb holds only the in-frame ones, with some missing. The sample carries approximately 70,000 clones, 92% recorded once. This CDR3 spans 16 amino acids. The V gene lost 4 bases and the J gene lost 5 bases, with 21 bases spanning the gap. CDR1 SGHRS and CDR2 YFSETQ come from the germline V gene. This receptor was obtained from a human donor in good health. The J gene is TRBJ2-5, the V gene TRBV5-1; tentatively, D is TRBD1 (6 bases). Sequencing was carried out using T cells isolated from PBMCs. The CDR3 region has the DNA TGCGCCAGCAGCCATACAGGGACAAGGGGTTTGGAGACCCAGTACTTC. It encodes CASSHTGTRGLETQYF. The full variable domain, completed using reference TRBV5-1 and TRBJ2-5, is KAGVTQTPRYLIKTRGQQVTLSCSPISGHRSVSWYQQTPGQGLQFLFEYFSETQRNKGNFPGRFSGRQFSNSRSEMNVSTLELGDSALYLCASSHTGTRGLETQYFGPGTRLLVL.